Following are 18 T cell receptor beta chains from one sample sequenced in a study of patients and donors after allogeneic stem cell transplantation. TCRdb processed the RT-PCR reads anew with MiXCR; each CDR3 protein has one entry. The repertoire holds approximately 140,000 distinct CDR3 sequences, with about a third as singletons. Input material: blood, either unsorted or a sorted T cell fraction (not recorded which). These receptors were obtained from a human donor who was either an allogeneic HSCT recipient or a stem cell or donor lymphocyte infusion donor (not recorded which). It is not recorded whose cells these are; they may come from a transplant donor.

V gene TRBV5-1 combines with J gene TRBJ1-1, with D unresolved. This CDR3 comprises 15 residues. Trimming stripped 4 bases from V and 2 bases from J, with 15 bases between. Germline V gene data show CDR1 as SGHRS and CDR2 as YFSETQ. In DNA, the CDR3 is TGCGCCAGCAGCCCAGCTAGAGGTCTCAACACTGAAGCTTTCTTT. Translation: CASSPARGLNTEAFF.

This clonotype was seen a few times. V and J are TRBV25-1 and TRBJ1-2; D not certain. Deletions cut 7 bases from V and 8 bases from J, with 20 bases between. This CDR3 is built from 14 residues. Germline CDR1 and CDR2: MGHDK and SYGVNS. The CDR3 DNA is TGTGCCAGCAATTCCGGGGTGCCAAATTGGGGCTACACCTTC. It translates to CASNSGVPNWGYTF.

Here the CDR3 reads CASSFDREWDGRANVLTF. In DNA, the CDR3 is TGTGCCAGCAGTTTTGACAGGGAATGGGACGGGAGGGCCAACGTCCTGACTTTC. This rearrangement joins TRBV28 to TRBJ2-6; 7 positions agree with TRBD1. V gave up 3 bases and J gave up 5 bases; unmatched junction bases: 13. The CDR3 has 18 amino acids. Germline V lookup: CDR1 MDHEN, CDR2 SYDVKM.

The chain uses TRBV29-1 and TRBJ2-2; 7 nucleotides align to TRBD1. CDR3 length: 13 residues. Per germline, CDR1 SQVTM and CDR2 ANQGSEA. After removal of 5 bases from V and 3 bases from J, the junction contained 3 bases not matched to a gene. In DNA form, the CDR3 reads TGCAGCGTTTGGGACAGCTACACCGGGGAGCTGTTTTTT. It translates to CSVWDSYTGELFF.

The rearrangement uses TRBV5-5 and TRBJ2-3; 11 bases are shared with TRBD2. Germline V gene data show CDR1 as SGHKS and CDR2 as YYEKEE (reference sequence). Trimming at V came to 5 bases and at J to 3 bases, leaving 8 bases not matched to a gene. The CDR3 is 16 residues long. For the CDR3, the DNA is TGTGCCAGCAGTACCATAGCGGGGGGGCGAACAGATACGCAGTATTTT. It is translated as CASSTIAGGRTDTQYF.

This chain joins TRBV7-9 and TRBJ2-1; no clear D. V gave up 0 bases and J gave up 8 bases, with 2 bases separating them. Germline V gene sequence: CDR1 SEHNR, CDR2 FQNEAQ (reference sequence). CDR3 size: 11 residues. The CDR3 DNA reads TGTGCCAGCAGCTTAGCGGATGAGCAGTTCTTC. Amino acids: CASSLADEQFF.

In its sample, this clonotype was seen many times. V and J are TRBV12-3 or TRBV12-4 and TRBJ1-3; D is unresolved. The CDR3 spans 16 residues. Trimming pared 6 bases from V and 0 bases from J, leaving 15 bases between. The CDR3 spells CASRTGGSPSGNTIYF. The CDR3 DNA sequence: TGTGCCAGCAGGACCGGAGGGTCTCCCTCTGGAAACACCATATATTTT.

The rearrangement uses TRBV6-2 or TRBV6-3 and TRBJ2-1; D not resolved. This CDR3 has 12 residues. Germline loops: CDR1 MNHEY, CDR2 SVGEGT. The V gene lost 5 bases and the J gene lost 6 bases, with 8 bases spanning the gap. The DNA of the CDR3 is TGTGCCAGCAGTGCCGGGTTCAATGAGCAGTTCTTC. Translation: CASSAGFNEQFF.

The chain joins TRBV28 to TRBJ1-5, with D unresolved. Germline CDR1 and CDR2: MDHEN and SYDVKM. Between the trimmed V and J ends, which lost 7 bases and 7 bases, there was a span of 20 bases. The CDR3 totals 15 residues. CDR3 residues: CASTSTWERGQPQHF. The CDR3, as DNA: TGTGCCAGCACTTCCACGTGGGAACGAGGGCAGCCCCAGCATTTT.

The genes are TRBV5-1 and TRBJ2-1; the match to TRBD1 covers 10 bases. V was clipped by 4 bases and J by 4 bases; unmatched bases: 5. This CDR3 is 15 amino acids long. Germline V gene data show CDR1 as SGHRS and CDR2 as YFSETQ. The chain's CDR3 is CASSLGQGMYNEQFF. CDR3 bases: TGCGCCAGCAGCCTGGGACAGGGGATGTACAATGAGCAGTTCTTC.

This clonotype was seen only a few times. This chain uses TRBV12-3 or TRBV12-4 with TRBJ2-1; no definite D call. The CDR3 loop spans 15 amino acids. Deletions cut 2 bases from V and 4 bases from J, with 12 bases between. Here the CDR3 DNA reads TGTGCCAGCAGTTTAACAGTCTTAGGATACAATGAGCAGTTCTTC. Residues: CASSLTVLGYNEQFF.

This rearrangement joins TRBV7-3 to TRBJ2-5; 11 bases line up with TRBD2. The trim removed 5 bases at V and 1 base at J, leaving 6 bases unmatched. Germline values: CDR1 SGHTA, CDR2 FQGTGA. The CDR3 is made up of 16 amino acids. CDR3 nucleotides: TGTGCCAGCAGCCTAGGCCTAGCGGGGGGCCAAGAGACCCAGTACTTC. Translation: CASSLGLAGGQETQYF.

The V gene is TRBV9, the J gene TRBJ2-1; 9 bases agree with TRBD2. The V gene end was trimmed by 0 bases and the J gene end by 5 bases; junction bases not matched to a gene: 9. The CDR3 is made up of 17 amino acids. The germline V gene has CDR1 SGDLS and CDR2 YYNGEE. CDR3 amino acids: CASSVVSAGGLHNEQFF. DNA for the CDR3: TGTGCCAGCAGCGTAGTCTCTGCGGGGGGGCTCCACAATGAGCAGTTCTTC.

This clonotype was observed a few times. This chain joins TRBV6-5 and TRBJ1-2; no firm D call. V was shortened by 4 bases and J by 7 bases, with 19 bases between the two germline ends. Germline values: CDR1 MNHEY, CDR2 SVGAGI. The CDR3 length is 15 residues. This CDR3 is CASSFTTLGGGGYTF. CDR3 in DNA: TGTGCCAGCAGTTTTACGACGCTTGGTGGAGGTGGCTACACCTTC.

V is TRBV5-1 and J is TRBJ2-7; D could derive from TRBD1 or TRBD2 (5 bases each). There are 14 residues in the CDR3. Per germline, CDR1 SGHRS and CDR2 YFSETQ. The germline V and J ends were trimmed by 3 bases and 6 bases, with 16 bases remaining between them. CDR3 sequence: CASSSRWDVSEQYF. Written as DNA, the CDR3 is TGCGCCAGCAGCTCCCGATGGGACGTCTCCGAGCAGTACTTC.

The rearrangement links TRBV6-2 or TRBV6-3 to TRBJ2-7; 13 bases are shared with TRBD2. J gave up 4 bases and V 6 bases, and 3 bases lay outside the gene matches. This CDR3 region has 14 residues. Germline-derived CDR1 and CDR2 are MNHEY and SVGEGT. CDR3 sequence: CASSLGLAGYEQYF. The CDR3 nucleotides are TGTGCCAGCAGCCTGGGACTAGCGGGGTACGAGCAGTACTTC.

The V and J genes are TRBV4-2 and TRBJ1-4; no clear D. Trimming shortened V by 0 bases and J by 5 bases, and 10 bases separated the two germline ends. This CDR3 is built from 15 residues. Germline V CDR1 and CDR2: LGHNA, YNFKEQ. The CDR3 spells CASSQDRGFNEKLFF. DNA of the CDR3: TGTGCCAGCAGCCAAGATCGGGGTTTCAATGAAAAACTGTTTTTT.

Concerning this clonotype itself: At one boundary the junction diverges from the germline segment, which might be a read error. The V gene is TRBV10-3, the J gene TRBJ2-1; 8 bases match TRBD1. Germline assignment: CDR1 ENHRY and CDR2 SYGVKD. This CDR3 contains 15 residues. The CDR3 is CAIDDRTGKIDEKFF. As DNA, the CDR3 is TGTGCCATTGACGATAGGACAGGGAAGATCGATGAGAAGTTCTTC.